One and the same sample provided the 5 T cell receptor beta chains below, sequenced in a study of molecular identifiers for immune sequencing clone quantification. TCRdb re-called the PCR reads through MiXCR, storing one row per CDR3 protein. In the table there are around 65,000 distinct CDR3 sequences, approximately 17% of which are singletons. The sample consisted of naive CD8+ T cells from blood, with Jurkat cell RNA spiked in. The subset denotes: FACS-sorted CD8+CD4-CCR7+CD45RA+ naive T cells. These receptors came from a human donor in good health. Some libraries in this study had Jurkat cell RNA spiked in.

This clonotype was detected only a few times. The chain couples TRBV27 to TRBJ2-3, with D possibly being TRBD1 (6 bases). V was shortened by 6 bases and J by 5 bases, with 15 bases between the two germline ends. The CDR3 has 14 amino acids. Germline values: CDR1 MNHEY, CDR2 SMNVEV (reference sequence). In DNA, the CDR3 is TGTGCCAGCAGACAGGGTGGGGGCCGAGATACGCAGTATTTT. Amino acid sequence: CASRQGGGRDTQYF.

The table lists this clonotype with many counts. The chain links TRBV7-9 to TRBJ2-1; a weak D match, TRBD2 (6 bases). Deletions cut 7 bases from V and 9 bases from J, with 25 bases between. Germline lookup yields CDR1 SEHNR and CDR2 FQNEAQ (reference sequence). CDR3 size: 16 residues. The DNA of the CDR3 is TGTGCCAGCACCTGGGTGGTGCGGGACCCCCGGGGTGAGCAGTTCTTC. This codes for CASTWVVRDPRGEQFF.

In its sample, this clonotype was seen many times. The chain carries TRBV24-1 and TRBJ2-7; TRBD2 is a possible D gene (5 bases). The CDR3 is 13 residues long. The germline V and J ends were trimmed by 5 bases and 3 bases, with 10 bases remaining between them. Germline lookup yields CDR1 KGHDR and CDR2 SFDVKD. The CDR3 loop is CATSAGSVYEQYF. The DNA for the CDR3 is TGTGCCACCAGTGCGGGATCGGTCTACGAGCAGTACTTC.

This clonotype was counted ten times or more. The chain combines TRBV11-1 with TRBJ2-7; D remains unclear. This CDR3 contains 14 residues. The V gene's germline CDR1 is SGHAT and CDR2 FQDESV (reference sequence). V was cut by 5 bases and J by 4 bases, with 15 bases left in between. The CDR3 DNA sequence: TGTGCCAGCAGCATCACACCCGAGTCGTACGAGCAGTACTTC. Its protein product is CASSITPESYEQYF.

Regarding this clonotype: Given a much more abundant clone one base away, this may be a read error. The chain links TRBV10-3 to TRBJ2-1; D unresolved. CDR3 length equals 15 residues. CDR1 is ENHRY, CDR2 SYGVKD, per germline. The germline V and J ends were trimmed by 4 bases and 0 bases, with 10 bases remaining between them. This chain's CDR3 is CAISVGRSSYNEQFF. CDR3 bases: TGTGCCATCAGTGTGGGCCGGAGCTCCTACAATGAGCAGTTCTTC.